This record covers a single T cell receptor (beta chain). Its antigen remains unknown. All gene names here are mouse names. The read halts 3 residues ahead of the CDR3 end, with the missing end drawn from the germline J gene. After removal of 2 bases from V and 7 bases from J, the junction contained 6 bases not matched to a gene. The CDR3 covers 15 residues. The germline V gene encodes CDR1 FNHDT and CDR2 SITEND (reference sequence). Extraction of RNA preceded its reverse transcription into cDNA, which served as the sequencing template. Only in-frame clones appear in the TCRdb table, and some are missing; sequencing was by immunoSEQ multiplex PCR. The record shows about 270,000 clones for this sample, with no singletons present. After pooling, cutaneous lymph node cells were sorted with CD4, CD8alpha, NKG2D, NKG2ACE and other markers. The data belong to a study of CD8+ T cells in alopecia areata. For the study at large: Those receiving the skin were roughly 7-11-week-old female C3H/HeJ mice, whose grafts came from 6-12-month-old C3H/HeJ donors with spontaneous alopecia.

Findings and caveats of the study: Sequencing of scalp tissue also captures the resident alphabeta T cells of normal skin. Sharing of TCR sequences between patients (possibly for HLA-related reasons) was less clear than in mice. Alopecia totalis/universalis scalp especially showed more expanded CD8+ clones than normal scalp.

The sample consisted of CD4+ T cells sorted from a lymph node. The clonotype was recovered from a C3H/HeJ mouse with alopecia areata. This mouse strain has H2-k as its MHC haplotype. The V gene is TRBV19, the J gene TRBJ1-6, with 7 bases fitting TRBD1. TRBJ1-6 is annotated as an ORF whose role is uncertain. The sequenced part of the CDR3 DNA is TGTGCCAGCAGTATGGGAGGGGGCGGGAATTCGCCC. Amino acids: CASSMGGGGNSP. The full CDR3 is CASSMGGGGNSPLYF.